These 23 T cell receptor beta chains share one sample of origin, sequenced in a study of T cell repertoires in cytomegalovirus infection. One entry per CDR3 protein results from TCRdb running MiXCR on the reads. The sample has 400,000 or so distinct CDR3 sequences; roughly 30% are singletons. Sequencing input: PBMCs. Every receptor here comes from a human donor in good health (CMV status not recorded). Some clones in this sample may be carry-over from other donors' samples.

This CDR3 is CASSQEAGATLYNEQFF. The CDR3 DNA follows: TGCGCCAGCAGCCAGGAGGCCGGCGCCACATTATACAATGAGCAGTTCTTC. V gene TRBV4-3 combines with J gene TRBJ2-1, with D maybe TRBD2 (5 bases). V was pared by 3 bases and J by 4 bases, with 19 bases between. The CDR3 length is 17 residues. Per germline, CDR1 LGHNA and CDR2 YSLEER.

Comment on this clonotype: The junction departs from the called germline gene at one end, perhaps through a read error. The J gene is TRBJ1-5, the V gene TRBV12-3 or TRBV12-4; perhaps TRBD1 as D (5 bases). The CDR3 length is 13 residues. The CDR3 protein is CASSLGGTQTQNF. CDR3 DNA sequence: TGTGCCAGCAGTTTGGGGGGGACTCAGACCCAGAATTTT.

V usage is TRBV19 and J usage is TRBJ2-3; no definite D call. The CDR3 runs 14 residues. CDR1 is LNHDA and CDR2 is SQIVND in the germline V gene (reference sequence). Trimming removed 1 base at V and 2 bases at J, with 7 bases between. In DNA, the CDR3 is TGTGCCAGTAGTATAGGAGACGACACAGATACGCAGTATTTT. Encoded protein: CASSIGDDTDTQYF. Variable domain in full (rest from reference TRBV19 and TRBJ2-3): DGGITQSPKYLFRKEGQNVTLSCEQNLNHDAMYWYRQDPGQGLRLIYYSQIVNDFQKGDIAEGYSVSREKKESFPLTVTSAQKNPTAFYLCASSIGDDTDTQYFGPGTRLTVL.

The chain employs TRBV28 and TRBJ1-3, with 12 bases lining up with TRBD1. The length of the CDR3 is 17 residues. J was trimmed by 1 base and V by 5 bases; bases with no gene match: 6. Germline V CDR1 and CDR2: MDHEN, SYDVKM. CDR3 sequence: CASSILGQGASGNTIYF. In DNA form, the CDR3 reads TGTGCCAGCAGTATTCTGGGACAGGGGGCTTCTGGAAACACCATATATTTT.

The chain links TRBV6-2 or TRBV6-3 to TRBJ2-7, with 8 bases lining up with TRBD2. CDR1 is MNHEY, CDR2 SVGEGT, per germline. Trimming cost V 8 bases and J 6 bases; bases outside gene matches: 24. This CDR3 contains 18 residues. The CDR3, as DNA: TGTGCCAGCTGCCTGCGGGGGGCAATCCCAGGAAGCGGGTGCGAGCAGTACTTC. It yields the protein CASCLRGAIPGSGCEQYF.

The chain joins TRBV7-6 to TRBJ1-2; D not resolved. Germline V gives CDR1 SGHVS, CDR2 FNYEAQ. This CDR3 is built from 14 residues. V shed 5 bases and J shed 6 bases, with 16 bases lying between them. The CDR3 DNA sequence: TGTGCCAGCAGCCGCCCTGGGGAACGCAATGGCTACACCTTC. Translated: CASSRPGERNGYTF.

The chain employs TRBV20-1 and TRBJ2-7; D is unresolved. Germline CDR1 is DFQATT and CDR2 is SNEGSKA (reference sequence). V was trimmed by 6 bases and J by 0 bases, leaving 12 bases between them. The CDR3 has 13 amino acids. DNA for the CDR3: TGCAGTGCAAGCACTAAGGGCTCCTACGAGCAGTACTTC. Amino acids: CSASTKGSYEQYF.

At least ten counts were recorded for this clonotype. This chain joins TRBV7-8 and TRBJ1-1; D uncertain. The V end was cut by 1 base, the J end by 0 bases, with 9 bases between. Looked up from germline, CDR1 is SGHVS and CDR2 is FQNEAQ. The CDR3 contains 15 residues. CDR3 nucleotide sequence: TGTGCCAGCAGCTTAGTTGGAGGTCTGAACACTGAAGCTTTCTTT. This codes for CASSLVGGLNTEAFF.

In this sample, this clonotype turned up a few times. CDR3 sequence (DNA): TGTGCCAGTAGTATGGTTAGCAGCTCCTACGAGCAGTACTTC. It translates to CASSMVSSSYEQYF. This chain joins TRBV19 and TRBJ2-7; D not resolved. The CDR3 runs to 14 residues. Germline loops: CDR1 LNHDA, CDR2 SQIVND (reference sequence). Trimming removed 3 bases from V and 0 bases from J, with 9 bases in between.

This clonotype was seen ten or more times. The J gene is TRBJ2-2, the V gene TRBV7-8; 9 bases match TRBD1. CDR1 and CDR2 from the germline V gene are SGHVS and FQNEAQ. The trim removed 0 bases at V and 3 bases at J, leaving 5 bases unmatched. The length of the CDR3 is 17 residues. In DNA form, the CDR3 reads TGTGCCAGCAGCTTAGCCAACAGGGGGCTGGACACCGGGGAGCTGTTTTTT. It codes for CASSLANRGLDTGELFF. Based on the CDR3 plus reference TRBV7-8 and TRBJ2-2, the full variable domain is GAGVSQSPRYKVAKRGQDVALRCDPISGHVSLFWYQQALGQGPEFLTYFQNEAQLDKSGLPSDRFFAERPEGSVSTLKIQRTQQEDSAVYLCASSLANRGLDTGELFFGEGSRLTVL.

As for this clonotype: It may be a read error: a sequence one base away is much more abundant. This sequence joins TRBV28 and TRBJ1-2, with TRBD1 as a possible D gene (6 bases). Per germline, CDR1 MDHEN and CDR2 SYDVKM. The CDR3 extends over 15 amino acids. Trimming pared 5 bases from V and 4 bases from J, leaving 17 bases between. This CDR3 reads CASSPISTGRYGYTF. In nucleotides, the CDR3 is TGTGCCAGCAGTCCTATCTCGACAGGCCGCTATGGCTACACCTTC.

This chain links TRBV24-1 with TRBJ1-2; 7 nucleotides line up with TRBD1. V lost 1 base and J lost 5; bases outside the gene matches: 9. This CDR3 comprises 16 residues. The germline V gene encodes CDR1 KGHDR and CDR2 SFDVKD. The CDR3 DNA follows: TGTGCCACCAGTGATTTTGGGACAGAAGAAATTTATGGCTACACCTTC. This sequence encodes CATSDFGTEEIYGYTF.

Comment on this clonotype: A read error may explain this, as a much larger clone is one base away. The chain recombines TRBV6-1 with TRBJ1-5, with unresolved D. This CDR3 has 16 amino acids. Looked up from germline, CDR1 is MNHNS and CDR2 is SASEGT. Here the CDR3 DNA reads TGTGCCAGCAGTGGGCAGGCCCCGAGTGGCAATCAGCTCCAGCATTTT. Its translation is CASSGQAPSGNQLQHF.

The rearrangement joins TRBV5-4 to TRBJ1-2; D unresolved. The V gene's germline CDR1 is SGHNT and CDR2 YYREEE (reference sequence). Trimming took off 4 bases at V and 0 bases at J, with 16 bases between the two ends. The CDR3 consists of 16 residues. DNA for the CDR3: TGTGCCAGCAGCATCGGGCCCTCCGGAACTAACTATGGCTACACCTTC. Translation gives CASSIGPSGTNYGYTF.

As regards this clonotype: Possible read error: a much larger clone is one base away. The chain links TRBV27 to TRBJ1-1, with TRBD1 matching over 7 bases. V shed 4 bases and J 3 bases; nucleotides not matched to a gene: 5. Germline CDR1 MNHEY, CDR2 SMNVEV (reference sequence). The CDR3 totals 14 residues. CDR3 sequence reads: CASSSVDRDTEAFF. CDR3 coding DNA: TGTGCCAGCAGTTCAGTCGACAGGGACACTGAAGCTTTCTTT.

This clonotype was seen a few times. The rearrangement links TRBV5-8 to TRBJ1-2; D is perhaps TRBD1 (6 bases). The CDR3 consists of 16 residues. With 2 bases removed from V and 0 bases from J, the gap between germline ends came to 14 bases. From germline, CDR1 is SGHTS and CDR2 YDEGEE. The CDR3 coding sequence is TGTGCCAGCAGCTTTGCAGGGGACCCTACTAACTATGGCTACACCTTC. This gives the protein CASSFAGDPTNYGYTF.

The V and J genes are TRBV7-8 and TRBJ2-7; D uncertain. V shed 8 bases and J shed 0 bases, with 5 bases lying between them. Looked up from germline, CDR1 is SGHVS and CDR2 is FQNEAQ. The CDR3 is made up of 11 amino acids. The CDR3 nucleotides read TGTGCCAGCGGCTACTCCTACGAGCAGTACTTC. Its translation is CASGYSYEQYF.

Only a few counts were recorded for this clonotype. The chain is built from TRBV2 and TRBJ1-1; 10 positions match TRBD1. Germline assignment: CDR1 SNHLY and CDR2 FYNNEI. After removal of 3 bases from V and 4 bases from J, the junction contained 11 bases not matched to a gene. The CDR3 has 17 amino acids. CDR3 sequence reads: CASSEGQGLPMGTEAFF. The DNA of the CDR3 is TGTGCCAGCAGTGAGGGACAGGGGTTACCTATGGGCACTGAAGCTTTCTTT.

The sample holds a few counts of this clonotype. V usage is TRBV7-9 and J usage is TRBJ1-1; D may be TRBD1 (6 bases). Germline loops: CDR1 SEHNR, CDR2 FQNEAQ (reference sequence). The CDR3 is 15 residues long. Between the trimmed V and J ends, which lost 4 bases and 1 base, there was a span of 13 bases. This CDR3 is CASSSIEGENTEAFF. DNA of the CDR3: TGTGCCAGCAGCTCAATCGAGGGGGAGAACACTGAAGCTTTCTTT.

The gene calls are TRBV28 and TRBJ2-6, with TRBD1 matching over 12 bases. Germline CDR1 and CDR2: MDHEN and SYDVKM. The V gene end was trimmed by 6 bases and the J gene end by 4 bases; junction bases not matched to a gene: 10. The CDR3 is made up of 18 amino acids. DNA for the CDR3: TGTGCCAGCAGCCAAGGGGGACAGGGGGCTTACGGGGCCAACGTCCTGACTTTC. Protein sequence: CASSQGGQGAYGANVLTF.

This clonotype was counted a few times. The chain links TRBV6-5 to TRBJ1-2, with 12 bases aligning to TRBD1. V was pared by 5 bases and J by 8 bases, with 6 bases of the junction left unmatched. This CDR3 contains 14 residues. CDR1 is MNHEY and CDR2 is SVGAGI in the germline V gene. The DNA of the CDR3 is TGTGCCAGCAGTCAGTCCGGGACAGGGGGCGGCTACACCTTC. Its protein product is CASSQSGTGGGYTF.

The chain is built from TRBV7-8 and TRBJ1-2, with D possibly matching TRBD1 (5 bases). Between the trimmed V and J ends, which lost 5 bases and 7 bases, there was a span of 17 bases. The CDR3 has 14 residues. Germline V gives CDR1 SGHVS, CDR2 FQNEAQ. Here the CDR3 reads CASSRTVGGGGYTF. The CDR3 nucleotides are TGTGCCAGCAGCCGTACGGTCGGGGGAGGTGGCTACACCTTC. The full variable domain, completed using reference TRBV7-8 and TRBJ1-2, is GAGVSQSPRYKVAKRGQDVALRCDPISGHVSLFWYQQALGQGPEFLTYFQNEAQLDKSGLPSDRFFAERPEGSVSTLKIQRTQQEDSAVYLCASSRTVGGGGYTFGSGTRLTVV.

The chain links TRBV7-6 to TRBJ1-2, with D maybe TRBD1 (5 bases). CDR3 size: 15 residues. The germline V gene encodes CDR1 SGHVS and CDR2 FNYEAQ. The V end was cut by 1 base, the J end by 0 bases, with 9 bases between. DNA of the CDR3: TGTGCCAGCAGCTTAGACCCAGGGCCTAACTATGGCTACACCTTC. It codes for CASSLDPGPNYGYTF.